These T cell receptor beta chains were read from a single sample in a study of OX40 agonist ivuxolimab in advanced cancers. Method: immunoSEQ multiplex PCR; TCRdb's copy keeps in-frame clones and lacks some. The sample yields tens of thousands of clones, 87% seen once. Sequenced material: CD4+ or CD8+ T cells sorted from blood, taken in a trial of the OX40 agonist ivuxolimab. The receptor set was obtained from an adult with an advanced solid tumor such as melanoma, head and neck, liver or kidney cancer. Both conserved end residues are part of each CDR3. D genes are given only for firm matches. A row's size may be missing; if present it is once, few, many or a size class.

j_call	clone_size	v_call	d_call	cdr3_nt	cdr3_aa
TRBJ2-1	once	TRBV5-4	-	TGTGCCAGCAGCTCGCTGGGCAGCCTATACAATGAGCAGTTCTTC	CASSSLGSLYNEQFF
TRBJ2-7	-	TRBV18	-	TGTGCCAGCTCACCACGGACGGGGACGGCCACACGGGAGCAGTACTTC	CASSPRTGTATREQYF
TRBJ2-7	-	TRBV6-6	-	TGTGCCAGCAGTCCCCACTACACCGACGAGCAGTACTTC	CASSPHYTDEQYF
TRBJ2-7	-	TRBV7-2	TRBD1	TGTGCCAGCAGCTTTACAGGGGGTTATCTGGGCGAGCAGTACTTC	CASSFTGGYLGEQYF
TRBJ2-5	-	TRBV7-9	TRBD2	TGTGCCTGGACCGGGGGGGCCGGAGAGACCCAGTACTTC	CAWTGGAGETQYF
TRBJ1-1	-	TRBV4-3	-	TGCGCCAGCAGCCGAGGAACAGACCGGAACACTGAAGCTTTCTTT	CASSRGTDRNTEAFF
TRBJ2-7	-	TRBV6-1	-	TGTGCCAGCACCCTGAAGGAAGTAAGGGGTTACGAGCAGTACTTC	CASTLKEVRGYEQYF
TRBJ2-2	few	TRBV5-4	-	TGTGCCACCTGGGGAGGGGGCGGTCGAACCGGGGAGCTGTTTTTT	CATWGGGGRTGELFF
TRBJ1-1	-	TRBV11-3	-	TGTGCCAGCAGCCCGGGACGGTTGAACACTGAAGCTTTCTTT	CASSPGRLNTEAFF
TRBJ1-2	-	TRBV28	-	TGTGCCAGCAGTTTATTGGGGGTAAACTATGGCTACACCTTC	CASSLLGVNYGYTF
TRBJ1-2	-	TRBV7-9	-	TGTGCCAGCAGCCGTACCGACATTAATGGCTACACCTTC	CASSRTDINGYTF
TRBJ2-3	-	TRBV7-9	-	TGTGCCAGCAGCTTCTTGGCGGCTACCTCCACAGATACGCAGTATTTT	CASSFLAATSTDTQYF
TRBJ2-5	-	TRBV7-6	-	TGTGCCAGCACCTTCCCTAAGAGCGGAGGGCTCAGGGAGACCCAGTACTTC	CASTFPKSGGLRETQYF
TRBJ2-3	-	TRBV7-2	-	TGTGCCAGCAGCTTAGAACGGAGAATAGCTCAGTATTTT	CASSLERRIAQYF
TRBJ1-5	-	TRBV4-2	-	TGTGCCAGCAGCCAAGGACAGGTGGGGGGGAGTCAGCCCCAGCATTTT	CASSQGQVGGSQPQHF
TRBJ1-5	many	TRBV5-1	-	TGCGCCAGCAGCCTTTCCGGGGTAGGGGATCAGCCCCAGCATTTT	CASSLSGVGDQPQHF
TRBJ2-2	-	TRBV19	TRBD2	TGTGCCAGTAGGTCTAGCGGGGGTTTTACCGGGGAGCTGTTTTTT	CASRSSGGFTGELFF
TRBJ1-2	-	TRBV5-4	TRBD1	TGTGCCAGCAGCTCGGATCCAGGGGGCAGAGGCTACACCTTC	CASSSDPGGRGYTF
TRBJ1-1	-	TRBV7-6	-	TGTGCCAGCAGCTTAAGCAGCGCGAACACTGAAGCTTTCTTT	CASSLSSANTEAFF
TRBJ2-5	-	TRBV9	-	TGTGCCAGCAGCGTTACACAAGAGACCCAGTACTTC	CASSVTQETQYF
TRBJ1-1	-	TRBV5-1	-	TGCGCCAGCACCCGTGTGACAGACACTGAAGCTTTCTTT	CASTRVTDTEAFF
TRBJ2-7	-	TRBV6-6	TRBD2	TGTGCCAGCACCCAGCGGGGTCCCTCCTACGAGCAGTACTTC	CASTQRGPSYEQYF
TRBJ2-5	-	TRBV5-1	-	TGCGCCAGCAGCACCGAGTTACAAGAGACCCAGTACTTC	CASSTELQETQYF
TRBJ1-5	-	TRBV19	TRBD1	TGTGCCAGTAGTTACAAACAGGGGAGCAATCAGCCCCAGCATTTT	CASSYKQGSNQPQHF
TRBJ2-1	-	TRBV11-2	-	TGTGCCAGCAGCCCTCAGGCGGGTGAGCAGTTCTTC	CASSPQAGEQFF
TRBJ2-7	-	TRBV21-1	-	TGTGCCAGCAGCCCCGGGACTATCGACACCGAGCAGTACTTC	CASSPGTIDTEQYF
TRBJ2-2	-	TRBV5-1	TRBD1	TGCGCCAGCAGCATCGGACAGGGGGCCGTAACCGGGGAGCTGTTTTTT	CASSIGQGAVTGELFF
TRBJ1-2	-	TRBV9	TRBD1	TGTGCCAGCAGCGTTACCGGGACAGCCATCTCTGGCTACACCTTC	CASSVTGTAISGYTF
TRBJ1-3	-	TRBV4-2	TRBD1	TGTGCCAGCAGCCAGGACAGGGGCTCTGGAAACACCATATATTTT	CASSQDRGSGNTIYF
TRBJ1-5	few	TRBV7-9	-	TGTGCCAGCAGCCGAGGAGACAATCAGCCCCAGCATTTT	CASSRGDNQPQHF
TRBJ1-2	few	TRBV19	-	TGTGCCAGTAGTCGGCAGGGTCTAGGCTACACCTTC	CASSRQGLGYTF
TRBJ2-5	-	TRBV5-4	-	TGTGCCAGCAGGGGGGGACCGGGTGATCAAGAGACCCAGTACTTC	CASRGGPGDQETQYF
TRBJ2-3	-	TRBV20-1	-	TGCAGTGCCCGGTCAGGGATATGGCAGTATTTT	CSARSGIWQYF
TRBJ2-7	-	TRBV7-9	TRBD1	TGTGCCAGCAGCCCTAGGACAGGGGTCCACGAGCAGTACTTC	CASSPRTGVHEQYF
TRBJ1-5	-	TRBV6-1	-	TGTGCCAGCAGCGACAGAACGTACAATCAGCCCCAGCATTTT	CASSDRTYNQPQHF
TRBJ1-1	-	TRBV5-4	TRBD1	TGTGCCAGCAGCTTGACGGGGGGACAGGGGGCGGCTTTCTTT	CASSLTGGQGAAFF
TRBJ1-5	few	TRBV2	TRBD1	TGTGCCAGCAGGCGACAGGGTGATGGCAATCAGCCCCAGCATTTT	CASRRQGDGNQPQHF
TRBJ1-2	-	TRBV19	-	TGTGCCAGTAGTAGCAACCTACAGGGCCATGGCTACACCTTC	CASSSNLQGHGYTF
TRBJ2-2	-	TRBV11-3	TRBD2	TGTGCCAGCAGCTTACTGCCGGGACTAGGGGCCTCCGGGGAGCTGTTTTTT	CASSLLPGLGASGELFF
TRBJ2-3	once	TRBV7-9	-	TGTGCCAGCAGTTTAAGCGGGTTGGACACAGATACGCAGTATTTT	CASSLSGLDTDTQYF